This TCR beta chain appears in the sequencing data of a study of blood T cell repertoires in COVID-19. As processed by the authors: Researchers report that nucleated cell counts were estimated from reference gene primer amplification. TCRdb's copy holds only in-frame clones and misses some; the assay was immunoSEQ multiplex PCR. V and J calls and clone size come straight from that table; D and trimming were deduced from the DNA. The sample carries about 270,000 clones, about 90% recorded once. The CDR3 is 13 residues long. The trim removed 6 bases at V and 7 bases at J, leaving 5 bases unmatched. This chain uses TRBV12-3 or TRBV12-4 with TRBJ1-5; 8 bases fit TRBD1. This TCR came from a woman in her 50s with acute or convalescent COVID-19. Sequencing was performed on peripheral blood. CDR3 bases: TGTGCCAGCAGCACCCAGGGGGCCCAGCCCCAGCATTTT. Translated, it gives CASSTQGAQPQHF.